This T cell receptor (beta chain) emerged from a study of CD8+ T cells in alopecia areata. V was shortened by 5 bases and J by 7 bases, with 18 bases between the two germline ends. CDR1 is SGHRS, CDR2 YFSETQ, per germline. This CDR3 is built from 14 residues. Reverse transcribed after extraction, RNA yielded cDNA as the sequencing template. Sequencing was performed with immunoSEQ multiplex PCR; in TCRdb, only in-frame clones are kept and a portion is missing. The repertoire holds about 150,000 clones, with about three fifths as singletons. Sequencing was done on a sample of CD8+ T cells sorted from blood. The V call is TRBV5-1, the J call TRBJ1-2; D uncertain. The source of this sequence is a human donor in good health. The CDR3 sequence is CASSPALSPSGYTF. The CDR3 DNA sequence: TGCGCCAGCAGTCCGGCCCTCAGCCCGAGTGGCTACACCTTC.